This T cell receptor (beta chain) originates from a study of shared clonotypes between healthy human individuals. Assay: immunoSEQ multiplex PCR; the TCRdb copy retains only in-frame clones and omits some. Of about 2.3 million clones listed, 85% to 95% are singletons. The CDR3 has 16 amino acids. Per germline, CDR1 LNHDA and CDR2 SQIVND (reference sequence). Trimming cost V 6 bases and J 0 bases; bases outside gene matches: 7. The sample consisted of naive CD4+ T cells from PBMCs. Subset specified: CD45RA+ positively selected. The J gene is TRBJ1-4, the V gene TRBV19, with TRBD1 matching 7 bases. The clonotype comes from a man in his late teens or twenties in good health. Some clones in this sample may be carry-over from other donors' samples. The CDR3 DNA follows: TGTGCCAGTAGCAACAGGGGATGGGCAACTAATGAAAAACTGTTTTTT. This codes for CASSNRGWATNEKLFF.